These T cell receptor beta chains were read from a single sample in a study of early T cells in non-severe SARS-CoV-2 infection. MiXCR, applied by TCRdb to the 5' RACE reads, yields one record per CDR3 protein. The sample records roughly 64,000 distinct CDR3 sequences, over 9% being singletons. The source was whole blood, collected at baseline. All receptors come from an adult who was a healthcare worker with PCR-confirmed SARS-CoV-2 infection or an uninfected control (not recorded which). CDR3s leave out the opening cysteine and the closing phenylalanine or tryptophan. The order of the fields is CDR3 protein, V gene.

ASSLRQGVPLH,TRBV12-3/TRBV12-4
AISRKQGVADTQY,TRBV10-3
ASSGTSGATGELF,TRBV7-6
ASSPRGAGGPHTQY,TRBV9
ASRLGSQNSYNEQF,TRBV19
ASSSAGTGGYNEQF,TRBV18
ASRLAGGPYEQY,TRBV6-6
ASSIGTQETQY,TRBV7-8
ASRTGGPSYNEQF,TRBV11-2
ASSQGPQAGTGDEKLF,TRBV4-3
ASSPDNSGNTIY,TRBV18